The 25 T cell receptor beta chains reported below all come from one sample, sequenced in a study of CD8+CD57+ T cells in acquired aplastic anemia. All sequencing subjects had displayed CD8+CD57+ cell expansion on flow cytometry. The study profiled TCR beta VDJ and CDR3 using genomic DNA as template. TCRdb fed the reads into MiXCR, producing one record per CDR3 protein. The sample includes 170,000 or so distinct CDR3 sequences, about 50% seen only once; the top ten take around a third. Sequencing used sorted CD4+, CD8+, or CD8+CD57+ T cells (not recorded which) from PBMCs. All receptors derive from a human donor with aplastic anemia.

The chain joins TRBV19 to TRBJ2-1; a weak D match, TRBD2 (6 bases). Trimming cost V 5 bases and J 8 bases, with 19 bases left between them. Germline V gives CDR1 LNHDA, CDR2 SQIVND (reference sequence). This CDR3 is 15 amino acids long. The DNA for the CDR3 is TGTGCCAGTAGTTCGTCGGGGGTCCGCTTCGATGAGCAGTTCTTC. It is translated as CASSSSGVRFDEQFF.

This clonotype is a singleton in its sample. The chain combines TRBV19 with TRBJ2-1; D not certain. V was trimmed by 5 bases and J by 3 bases, leaving 8 bases between them. Germline lookup yields CDR1 LNHDA and CDR2 SQIVND (reference sequence). The CDR3 runs 13 residues. The CDR3 reads CASSVDIYNEQFF. DNA of the CDR3: TGTGCCAGTAGTGTCGACATCTACAATGAGCAGTTCTTC.

This clonotype was seen a few times. The chain joins TRBV27 to TRBJ2-3; D might be TRBD1 (6 bases). This CDR3 comprises 15 residues. Germline V CDR1 and CDR2: MNHEY, SMNVEV (reference sequence). Deletions cut 7 bases from V and 3 bases from J, with 17 bases between. This chain's CDR3 is CASTISPGQTDTQYF. The CDR3 coding sequence is TGTGCCAGCACCATCAGTCCGGGACAAACAGATACGCAGTATTTT.

The chain links TRBV7-2 to TRBJ2-7; 9 bases fit TRBD1. The V and J ends lost 4 bases and 2 bases, in that order; junction bases with no gene match: 6. CDR1 SGHTA and CDR2 FQGNSA come from the germline V gene. This CDR3 is built from 15 residues. The CDR3 sequence is CASSWGQGAPYEQYF. CDR3 sequence (DNA): TGTGCCAGCAGCTGGGGACAGGGAGCGCCCTACGAGCAGTACTTC.

This clonotype came up a few times. The chain uses TRBV2 and TRBJ2-5, with 7 bases that match TRBD1. This CDR3 region has 13 residues. V shed 6 bases, J shed 4 bases, and the junction held 5 bases outside the gene matches. In germline, CDR1 is SNHLY, CDR2 FYNNEI. The CDR3 spells CASSPDRVETQYF. The DNA for the CDR3 is TGTGCCAGCAGCCCCGACAGGGTAGAGACCCAGTACTTC.

J is TRBJ2-1 and V is TRBV6-5, with 8 bases fitting TRBD1. V dropped 2 bases and J dropped 6; count of bases not matched to a gene: 3. Germline lookup yields CDR1 MNHEY and CDR2 SVGAGI. The CDR3 runs 14 residues. This chain's CDR3 is CASSYGQGSNEQFF. In DNA, the CDR3 is TGTGCCAGCAGTTACGGACAGGGAAGCAATGAGCAGTTCTTC.

The chain has TRBV12-3 or TRBV12-4 and TRBJ1-6; the D gene is possibly TRBD1 (6 bases). The CDR3 is 16 amino acids. Trimming stripped 6 bases from V and 7 bases from J, with 19 bases between. CDR3 sequence reads: CASSLGAGVGNSPLHF. CDR3 coding DNA: TGTGCCAGCAGCCTAGGTGCAGGGGTGGGGAATTCACCCCTCCACTTT.

This clonotype has at least ten counts. V gene TRBV19 combines with J gene TRBJ2-1; 7 nucleotides line up with TRBD2. V was pared by 4 bases and J by 8 bases, with 5 bases of the junction left unmatched. There are 13 residues in the CDR3. Germline assignment: CDR1 LNHDA and CDR2 SQIVND (reference sequence). CDR3 in amino acids: CASSKKGLYEQFF. The CDR3 DNA follows: TGTGCCAGTAGTAAAAAGGGACTATATGAGCAGTTCTTC.

The CDR3 sequence: CASSPGQGSYNEQFF. The CDR3 nucleotides are TGTGCCAGCAGTCCGGGACAGGGGAGCTACAATGAGCAGTTCTTC. V usage is TRBV6-1 and J usage is TRBJ2-1; TRBD1 agrees at 10 bases. Germline CDR1 and CDR2: MNHNS and SASEGT. The V and J ends lost 5 bases and 3 bases, in that order; junction bases with no gene match: 4. The CDR3 contains 15 residues.

V and J are TRBV2 and TRBJ1-5; D call uncertain. The CDR3 covers 16 residues. V lost 6 bases to trimming and J lost 0 bases, with 15 bases between them. Germline V CDR1 and CDR2: SNHLY, FYNNEI. DNA for the CDR3: TGTGCCAGCAGCATCCGGGTCTCTGATAGCAATCAGCCCCAGCATTTT. This codes for CASSIRVSDSNQPQHF.

This chain joins TRBV25-1 and TRBJ2-7; D is undetermined. This CDR3 is built from 15 residues. V lost 1 base, J lost 2 bases, and 12 bases lay in between. CDR1 and CDR2 from the germline V gene are MGHDK and SYGVNS. This chain's CDR3 is CASSESGGVAYEQYF. DNA of the CDR3: TGTGCCAGCAGTGAATCCGGCGGAGTGGCCTACGAGCAGTACTTC.

The rearrangement links TRBV11-2 to TRBJ2-7; 13 nucleotides match TRBD2. This CDR3 has 17 amino acids. V was pared by 5 bases and J by 0 bases, with 7 bases of the junction left unmatched. Germline values: CDR1 SGHAT, CDR2 FQNNGV. CDR3 nucleotides: TGTGCCAGCAGCCCAGAAAGGACTAGCGGGAGCTCCTACGAGCAGTACTTC. It encodes CASSPERTSGSSYEQYF.

This clonotype was found once. The chain carries TRBV11-1 and TRBJ2-7, with 8 bases identical to TRBD2. V was clipped by 1 base and J by 2 bases; unmatched bases: 10. Per the germline V gene, CDR1 is SGHAT and CDR2 is FQDESV (reference sequence). The CDR3 consists of 17 residues. This CDR3 is CASSLVARLAGPYEQYF. The CDR3 DNA is TGTGCCAGCAGCTTAGTAGCTAGGCTAGCGGGCCCCTACGAGCAGTACTTC.

The chain joins TRBV3-1 to TRBJ1-2, with 8 bases lining up with TRBD1. CDR1 and CDR2 (germline): LGHDT, YNNKEL (reference sequence). With 4 bases clipped from V and 9 bases from J, the junction kept 4 bases outside the gene matches. The CDR3 contains 12 residues. This CDR3 is CASSLGTGRYTF. DNA for the CDR3: TGTGCCAGCAGCCTCGGGACAGGTCGCTACACCTTC.

The chain carries TRBV7-9 and TRBJ1-1; D is unresolved. The V end was cut by 4 bases, the J end by 4 bases, with 10 bases between. The CDR3 consists of 13 residues. The V gene's germline CDR1 is SEHNR and CDR2 FQNEAQ (reference sequence). CDR3 bases: TGTGCCAGCAGCTCCCGAATGGGCACTGAAGCTTTCTTT. As protein: CASSSRMGTEAFF.

V and J are TRBV7-2 and TRBJ1-6; possible D gene TRBD1, 6 bases. Trimming cost V 0 bases and J 10 bases, with 10 bases left between them. The germline CDR1 and CDR2 sequences are SGHTA and FQGNSA. CDR3 size: 14 residues. The CDR3 DNA is TGTGCCAGCAGCTTAGCGACAGGAAAATCACCCCTCCACTTT. Amino acids: CASSLATGKSPLHF.

This clonotype has a count of ten or more. The genes are TRBV4-1 and TRBJ1-5; D remains unclear. Germline CDR1 and CDR2: MGHRA and YSYEKL. V was trimmed by 3 bases and J by 6 bases, leaving 6 bases between them. CDR3 size: 12 residues. The CDR3 sequence: CASSQGSQPQHF. The DNA of the CDR3 is TGCGCCAGCAGCCAGGGGAGTCAGCCCCAGCATTTT.

The genes are TRBV20-1 and TRBJ2-5; 8 bases line up with TRBD1. The germline V gene encodes CDR1 DFQATT and CDR2 SNEGSKA (reference sequence). Unmatched junction bases numbered 2, after V lost 6 bases and J lost 2 bases. The CDR3 loop spans 12 amino acids. The CDR3 DNA reads as TGCAGTGCGACAGGGGAGCAAGAGACCCAGTACTTC. Translating gives CSATGEQETQYF.

The CDR3 spells CASRDDRGGTGELFF. For the CDR3, the DNA is TGTGCCAGCAGAGATGACAGGGGGGGCACCGGGGAGCTGTTTTTT. This chain links TRBV9 with TRBJ2-2, with 9 bases lining up with TRBD1. Per germline, CDR1 SGDLS and CDR2 YYNGEE. Trimming took 5 bases from V and 4 from J; bases not matched to a gene: 6. The CDR3 sequence is 15 residues long.

The V gene is TRBV28, the J gene TRBJ1-5, with 7 bases matching TRBD1. The J segment lost 11 bases and the V segment lost 2 bases, leaving 0 bases of the junction unmatched. In germline, CDR1 is MDHEN, CDR2 SYDVKM. This CDR3 is built from 11 residues. The CDR3 spells CASSLGTAQHF. DNA of the CDR3: TGTGCCAGCAGTTTAGGGACAGCCCAGCATTTT.

This clonotype was detected a few times. The V and J genes are TRBV5-1 and TRBJ1-3; 7 bases align to TRBD1. In germline, CDR1 is SGHRS, CDR2 YFSETQ. V gave up 4 bases and J gave up 0 bases; unmatched junction bases: 7. The CDR3 consists of 16 residues. Here the CDR3 DNA reads TGCGCCAGCAGCCTAAGCCGACAGGGCTCTGGAAACACCATATATTTT. It translates to CASSLSRQGSGNTIYF.

Many counts were recorded for this clonotype. The V gene is TRBV7-3, the J gene TRBJ2-7; D perhaps matches TRBD2 (7 bases). V was trimmed by 0 bases and J by 6 bases, leaving 12 bases between them. Germline V gene sequence: CDR1 SGHTA, CDR2 FQGTGA. The CDR3 spans 14 residues. Here the CDR3 DNA reads TGTGCCAGCAGCTTAACAGGGGGGGGAACCGAGCAGTACTTC. Protein: CASSLTGGGTEQYF. The complete variable domain, with remaining parts taken from reference TRBV7-3 and TRBJ2-7, reads GAGVSQTPSNKVTEKGKYVELRCDPISGHTALYWYRQSLGQGPEFLIYFQGTGAADDSGLPNDRFFAVRPEGSVSTLKIQRTERGDSAVYLCASSLTGGGTEQYFGPGTRLTVT.

The chain is built from TRBV5-1 and TRBJ2-3; D is unclear. Looked up from germline, CDR1 is SGHRS and CDR2 is YFSETQ. Trimming took off 5 bases at V and 0 bases at J, with 13 bases between the two ends. The CDR3 consists of 15 residues. CDR3 protein: CASRIRPTSTDTQYF. The CDR3 DNA reads TGCGCCAGCAGAATACGTCCGACTAGCACAGATACGCAGTATTTT.

This sequence joins TRBV4-1 and TRBJ2-3, with 13 positions matching TRBD2. CDR3 size: 17 residues. Germline V gene data show CDR1 as MGHRA and CDR2 as YSYEKL. V shed 4 bases and J 1 base; nucleotides not matched to a gene: 5. The CDR3 nucleotides are TGCGCCAGCAGCCCCCCCGGGACTAGCGGGGGCACAGATACGCAGTATTTT. It yields the protein CASSPPGTSGGTDTQYF.

In its sample, this clonotype was seen a few times. The genes are TRBV12-3 or TRBV12-4 and TRBJ1-2, with 7 bases identical to TRBD1. Trimming cost V 2 bases and J 4 bases; bases outside gene matches: 4. CDR3 length: 14 amino acids. The CDR3 DNA reads TGTGCCAGCAGTTTATTGGGACAGCCCTATGGCTACACCTTC. Translating gives CASSLLGQPYGYTF.